These 6 T cell receptor beta chains share one sample of origin, sequenced in a study of cytomegalovirus exposure and HLA in healthy donors. Primers for the PCR totalled 60 Vbeta and 13 Jbeta. TCRdb's copy holds only in-frame clones and misses some; the assay was immunoSEQ multiplex PCR. The table lists under 150,000 clones, about four fifths of them singletons. Specimen: PBMCs. All receptors come from a male donor in good health and CMV-seronegative.

This sequence joins TRBV27 and TRBJ2-7; TRBD1 matches at 11 bases. V gave up 2 bases and J gave up 4 bases; unmatched junction bases: 4. The CDR3 is 15 amino acids. Germline V gives CDR1 MNHEY, CDR2 SMNVEV (reference sequence). The CDR3 DNA reads TGTGCCAGCAGTTTAGTGGGGACAGGGGGTTACGAGCAGTACTTC. Translating it yields CASSLVGTGGYEQYF.

This sequence joins TRBV10-3 and TRBJ1-3, with D unclear. The CDR3 runs to 15 residues. V lost 3 bases to trimming and J lost 4 bases, with 13 bases between them. Germline-derived CDR1 and CDR2 are ENHRY and SYGVKD. CDR3 in amino acids: CAISEPVRVGNTIYF. The CDR3 bases are TGTGCCATCAGTGAACCCGTCCGAGTCGGAAACACCATATATTTT.

This clone was counted a few times. The chain employs TRBV7-2 and TRBJ1-4; possibly TRBD1 for D (5 bases). The germline V and J ends were trimmed by 1 base and 5 bases, with 14 bases remaining between them. The CDR3 has 16 amino acids. Per the germline V gene, CDR1 is SGHTA and CDR2 is FQGNSA. CDR3 DNA sequence: TGTGCCAGCAGCTTAGAAGGGGCCCTGTCGAATGAAAAACTGTTTTTT. Its protein is CASSLEGALSNEKLFF.

V is TRBV11-2 and J is TRBJ2-1, with 7 bases aligning to TRBD1. Germline trimming cut 0 bases from V and 7 bases from J; bases unmatched to any gene: 15. The CDR3 spans 18 residues. Germline lookup yields CDR1 SGHAT and CDR2 FQNNGV. The CDR3 spells CASSLDNEAWTGGNEQFF. The CDR3 region has the DNA TGTGCCAGCAGCTTAGATAACGAGGCCTGGACAGGAGGAAATGAGCAGTTCTTC.

This rearrangement joins TRBV10-2 to TRBJ1-6; 9 bases match TRBD1. V lost 7 bases to trimming and J lost 0 bases; unmatched junction nucleotides: 4. The CDR3 length is 16 residues. Per germline, CDR1 WSHSY and CDR2 SAAADI. CDR3: CASKGTGSSYNSPLHF. CDR3 sequence (DNA): TGCGCCAGCAAAGGGACAGGGAGCTCCTATAATTCACCCCTCCACTTT.

This clone has more than one count but fewer than ten. The chain recombines TRBV5-1 with TRBJ1-2; 8 positions agree with TRBD1. V gave up 0 bases and J gave up 4 bases; unmatched junction bases: 8. CDR1 and CDR2 from the germline V gene are SGHRS and YFSETQ. CDR3 length: 16 residues. The CDR3 coding sequence is TGCGCCAGCAGCTTGGAAGGTCAGGGGGCCGGCTATGGCTACACCTTC. Protein: CASSLEGQGAGYGYTF.